This TCR beta chain was captured in a study of T cells in Graves' hyperthyroidism and ophthalmopathy (dated by TCRdb to 2018 to 2020). Regarding the research as a whole: Peripheral blood samples were taken at the time of initial diagnosis, prior to any treatment. Following sampling, methimazole starting at 30 mg daily was given to hyperthyroidism patients, and high-dose intravenous methylprednisolone was given to ophthalmopathy patients. According to the paper, TCR Vbeta CDR3 sequencing was carried out on 135 peripheral blood samples, which came from more than 40 ophthalmopathy, about 75 hyperthyroidism and 17 progressor patients. A discovery cohort of around 98 patients, roughly 40 with Graves' ophthalmopathy and under 60 with stable Graves' hyperthyroidism, was used to find distinguishing TCR V-J signatures. In addition, the study compared T-cell repertoires in thyroid tissue and in blood from several Graves' hyperthyroidism patients. Whether ophthalmopathy could be predicted prospectively was tested in an independent validation cohort made up of approximately 19 hyperthyroidism patients plus 17 patients who later progressed to ophthalmopathy. The 100 discovery patients were randomly divided into training and test sets at a 7:3 ratio. Results and caveats for the whole study, not just this receptor: Most expanded thyroid clonotypes (frequency above 0.001) were also detected in blood, suggesting blood repertoires may reflect thyroid immune responses. In validation, progression to ophthalmopathy was predicted by the model with around 70% sensitivity and 72% to 80% specificity, a median of about 6 months before onset. No statistical method was used to fix the sample size in advance, and group allocation was not hidden from the investigators. Ophthalmopathy was separated from stable hyperthyroidism by a 13 V-J signature model, with over 85% sensitivity and about 81% specificity obtained in cross-validation and 80%/75% obtained in testing.

Hyperthyroidism patients were newly diagnosed, had a disease duration of under 2 months, and were aged 18 to 65 years. Any patient with an uncontrolled infection, another autoimmune disease, pregnancy or lactation was excluded. Diagnoses were based on clinical symptoms, serum thyroxine and TRAb, thyroid ultrasound and orbital computed tomography. For progressor patients, blood was drawn at the first diagnosis of hyperthyroidism, before any ophthalmopathy symptoms had appeared. PBMCs were isolated from about 9 ml of fresh peripheral blood by Ficoll-Paque density gradient centrifugation. Progressor patients were initially diagnosed with Graves' hyperthyroidism and developed ophthalmopathy during follow-up. Trizol reagent was used to extract total RNA, and RNA quality was then checked on an Agilent 2100 Bioanalyzer. The V and J ends are trimmed by 2 bases and 3 bases, leaving 8 bases between them. Reading from cysteine to phenylalanine, the CDR3 counts 13 amino acids. The kept DNA is CDR3 alone, 39 bases in frame from the first base. The germline V gene encodes CDR1 SGDLS and CDR2 YYNGEE.

The TCR beta CDR3 regions were amplified from the RNA transcripts. A first-round RT-PCR of the TCR CDR3 used the HTBI primer set with the Qiagen OneStep RT-PCR kit. Libraries were constructed in a second round of multiplex PCR, after which size selection and purification were performed. Sequencing of the libraries was done on an Illumina HiSeq2000 using paired-end 100 bp reads. The published analysis was carried out like this. SOAPnuke was used to process the raw data, removing reads that contained adapters or uncalled bases, had a mean Phred below 15, or lacked an exact match to the constant primer or identifier. COPE v1.2.5 was used to merge the high-quality paired reads, and each unique nucleotide sequence was defined as a clonotype. MiTCR v1.1 was used to align the clonotypes against IMGT TRBV, TRBD and TRBJ reference segments. The analysis was restricted to V-J combinations with a frequency above 0.0001, which together covered around 99% of the repertoires. A TCS score was defined as the ratio between F50 (clonal expansion) and ExV (chaos), using BLOSUM62-based TCRdist between CDR3 peptides within each V-J. Welch's t-statistics and random forest reduced 450 to 600 V-J features to roughly 13, which were used in a naive Bayes classifier (R e1071). The public reads were quality trimmed at Q25 with fastp and then assembled into clones with MiXCR by TCRdb, keeping productive beta chains. Rows are combined by CDR3 protein, so each entry shows the most common genes and DNA. V and J calls and clone size were set by TCRdb, not the authors. The sample includes 300,000 to 450,000 distinct CDR3 sequences, with 15% to 20% observed a single time. The ten most abundant clones make up roughly 35% of the sample.

Of note for this clonotype: The specificity of this receptor is unknown. Nothing much larger sits one base from this clone, and base qualities are not available.

Sequenced material: blood. The sequence joins TRBV9 to TRBJ1-1; too little of a D gene remains to name it. This TCR was recovered from a woman aged 25 to 39 with Graves' hyperthyroidism that later progressed to Graves' ophthalmopathy. The encoded CDR3 is CASSVLLDTEAFF. The nucleotide sequence reads as follows: TGTGCCAGCAGCGTTCTTCTGGACACTGAAGCTTTCTTT.